This is a list of T cell receptor beta chains from one sample in a study of blood T cell repertoires in COVID-19. Libraries were prepared by immunoSEQ multiplex PCR; TCRdb keeps only in-frame clonotypes and omits some of them. This table holds roughly 160,000 clones, about four fifths found once. The sequencing input was PBMCs or T cells enriched from blood (not recorded which). The source of these receptors is a man in his fifties or sixties who had recovered from COVID-19. Each CDR3 is given with its conserved first and last residue. The D gene is left open where the match is weak. For some rows the clone size is stated as once, few or many, or as a class when expanded; others skip it.

D	V	J	size	DNA	CDR3
TRBD1	TRBV19	TRBJ2-5	.	TGTGCCAGTAGTACCACCGGGACAGGCCCGGAGACCCAGTACTTC	CASSTTGTGPETQYF
TRBD2	TRBV28	TRBJ2-3	.	TGTGCCAGCAGTACCCCCTGGGGAGCGGGGGGAGGCACAGATACGCAGTATTTT	CASSTPWGAGGGTDTQYF
.	TRBV19	TRBJ1-4	.	TGTGCCAGTAGTTCACGGGGAAATGAAAAACTGTTTTTT	CASSSRGNEKLFF
TRBD2	TRBV7-2	TRBJ2-1	.	TGTGCCAGCAGCTTGACTAGCGGGGGGGCTTATCCCTACAATGAGCAGTTCTTC	CASSLTSGGAYPYNEQFF
.	TRBV3-1/TRBV3-2	TRBJ1-5	.	TGTGCCAGCAGCCAAGTTCAGGGTAGCAATCAGCCCCAGCATTTT	CASSQVQGSNQPQHF
.	TRBV3-1/TRBV3-2	TRBJ2-4	.	TGTGCCAGCAGCCAAGAGGCGGGACTAGCCAAAAACATTCAGTACTTC	CASSQEAGLAKNIQYF
.	TRBV19	TRBJ1-1	.	TGTGCCAGTAGTATAGATCCAGGCCGGGGCACTGAAGCTTTCTTT	CASSIDPGRGTEAFF
.	TRBV3-1/TRBV3-2	TRBJ2-2	.	TGTGCCAGCAGCCAAGAGGCCCTAGTGGGTTACGGGGAGCTGTTTTTT	CASSQEALVGYGELFF
TRBD1	TRBV12-3/TRBV12-4	TRBJ1-5	.	TGTGCCAGCAGCCAGGGACAGGGGGCCTTTCTGGATTTT	CASSQGQGAFLDF
.	TRBV7-9	TRBJ2-5	.	TGTGCCAGCAGCCCTAGGGGGGGTCGGGAGACCCAGTACTTC	CASSPRGGRETQYF
.	TRBV11-2	TRBJ2-1	.	TGTGCCAGCAGCACGGTGGCAGGGATGAATAATGAGCAGTTCTTC	CASSTVAGMNNEQFF
.	TRBV7-6	TRBJ1-6	once	TGTGCCAGCAGCCCGGATACAGGGCGGCTGTCACCCCTCCACTTT	CASSPDTGRLSPLHF
.	TRBV29-1	TRBJ1-6	.	TGCAGCGTTCAGGACAGATCTAATTCACCCCTCCACTTT	CSVQDRSNSPLHF
.	TRBV6-5	TRBJ2-5	.	TGTGCCAGCCTCCCCGGACAGACTCAAGAGACCCAGTACTTC	CASLPGQTQETQYF
TRBD2	TRBV7-9	TRBJ2-4	.	TGTGCCAGCAGCTTGACTAGCGGGAACGGAAACATTCAGTACTTC	CASSLTSGNGNIQYF
.	TRBV27	TRBJ2-7	.	TGTGCCAGCAGTTCGGGTCTTGCCTACGAGCAGTACTTC	CASSSGLAYEQYF
TRBD1	TRBV13	TRBJ2-6	once	TGTGCCGGCAGGGGGCCTGGGGCCAACGTCCTGACTTTC	CAGRGPGANVLTF
.	TRBV11-3	TRBJ2-5	.	TGTGCCAGCAGCACACTAGGGGAGACCCAGTACTTC	CASSTLGETQYF
.	TRBV6-1	TRBJ1-6	once	TGTGCCAGCAGTGAGGGACACCGAATACTCATTAATTCACCCCTCCACTTT	CASSEGHRILINSPLHF
.	TRBV12-2	TRBJ1-2	.	TGTGCAAGTCGCCATGGACAGGGGCCGTCTCCGATATGGAACACCTTC	CASRHGQGPSPIWNTF
.	TRBV15	TRBJ2-7	once	TGTGCCACCAGCAGAGATGCCCGGGAGGAGCAGTACTTC	CATSRDAREEQYF
.	TRBV7-8	TRBJ2-1	once	TGTGCCAGCCTTCAGTTGGGCGAATACAATGAGCAGTTCTTC	CASLQLGEYNEQFF